This is a list of T cell receptor beta chains from one sample in a study of T cell changes during pregnancy in multiple sclerosis. This table comes from immunoSEQ multiplex PCR, and its TCRdb copy is limited to in-frame clones, with some not included. The sample gives more than 45,000 clones, about nine tenths of which show up once; around 1.3% is in the top ten. Source: CD4+ T cells from peripheral blood mononuclear cells, taken in the second trimester of pregnancy. All receptors come from a female donor with multiple sclerosis, enrolled in a pregnancy study. The CDR3 runs from the conserved cysteine through the conserved F or W. The D gene is left open where the match is weak. Size is stated for part of the rows, as once, few or many counts, or as a class when the clone is expanded.

v_call	d_call	j_call	clone_size	cdr3_aa	cdr3_nt
TRBV6-5	TRBD1	TRBJ1-1	NA	CASSYTTGYTEAFF	TGTGCCAGCAGTTACACGACAGGGTACACTGAAGCTTTCTTT
TRBV6-1	NA	TRBJ1-1	NA	CASRALGNTEAFF	TGTGCCAGCCGCGCGCTAGGGAACACTGAAGCTTTCTTT
TRBV19	TRBD1	TRBJ2-7	NA	CASSILLTGGSSYEQYF	TGTGCCAGTAGTATACTCCTGACAGGGGGCAGTTCCTACGAGCAGTACTTC
TRBV29-1	NA	TRBJ1-1	once	CSVEDSLDSRGAFF	TGCAGCGTTGAAGATTCGCTGGACTCCAGAGGGGCTTTCTTT
TRBV9	TRBD1	TRBJ2-2	once	CASSPQTGGTGELFF	TGTGCCAGCAGCCCCCAAACAGGGGGCACCGGGGAGCTGTTTTTT
TRBV5-1	TRBD2	TRBJ2-2	NA	CASSRSPIAGAGELFF	TGCGCCAGCAGCCGTAGTCCCATAGCGGGAGCCGGGGAGCTGTTTTTT
TRBV10-1	TRBD1	TRBJ2-1	once	CASSEETGRGNRHNEQFF	TGCGCCAGCAGTGAGGAGACAGGGAGAGGGAATCGCCACAATGAGCAGTTCTTC
TRBV10-3	NA	TRBJ1-1	NA	CAISEGQLNTEAFF	TGTGCCATCAGTGAGGGACAGTTGAACACTGAAGCTTTCTTT
TRBV28	NA	TRBJ2-2	NA	CASSIPDKHTGELFF	TGTGCCAGCAGTATTCCCGACAAACACACCGGGGAGCTGTTTTTT
TRBV11-2	TRBD1	TRBJ1-1	NA	CASSPGDRLNTEAFF	TGTGCCAGCAGCCCAGGGGACAGACTGAACACTGAAGCTTTCTTT
TRBV2	NA	TRBJ1-4	NA	CASSEDSFNEKLFF	TGTGCCAGCAGTGAGGACAGCTTTAATGAAAAACTGTTTTTT
TRBV28	NA	TRBJ2-7	NA	CASSSIRDSPYEQYF	TGTGCCAGCAGTTCAATCCGGGACTCCCCCTACGAGCAGTACTTC
TRBV30	NA	TRBJ2-1	NA	CAWSVAGSSYNEQFF	TGTGCCTGGAGTGTGGCGGGGAGCTCCTACAATGAGCAGTTCTTC
TRBV2	NA	TRBJ2-2	NA	CASSEGPRELFF	TGTGCCAGCAGTGAAGGCCCTAGAGAGCTGTTTTTT
TRBV28	TRBD2	TRBJ2-4	NA	CASSLGTSDKNIQYF	TGTGCCAGCAGTTTAGGGACTAGCGATAAAAACATTCAGTACTTC
TRBV29-1	NA	TRBJ2-1	NA	CSVSDSPSSYNEQFF	TGCAGCGTTTCGGACTCTCCGAGCTCCTACAATGAGCAGTTCTTC
TRBV10-3	NA	TRBJ2-5	once	CAISEVDGDWETQYF	TGTGCCATCAGTGAGGTGGACGGGGACTGGGAGACCCAGTACTTC
TRBV7-2	NA	TRBJ2-2	NA	CASSLEQARTGELFF	TGTGCCAGCAGCTTAGAACAGGCCCGCACCGGGGAGCTGTTTTTT
TRBV15	NA	TRBJ2-1	few	CATSRDGSSSVFNEQFF	TGTGCCACCAGCAGAGATGGTTCGAGTAGCGTGTTCAATGAGCAGTTCTTC
TRBV28	NA	TRBJ2-2	NA	CASSPNPRGLFF	TGTGCCAGCAGCCCGAACCCACGGGGGCTGTTTTTT
TRBV5-4	NA	TRBJ1-5	NA	CASRGRYQPQHF	TGTGCCAGCCGGGGAAGGTACCAGCCCCAGCATTTT
TRBV4-3	TRBD2	TRBJ2-3	NA	CASSKAPWTSGRPTDTQYF	TGCGCCAGCAGCAAAGCCCCCTGGACTAGCGGGAGGCCCACAGATACGCAGTATTTT
TRBV7-7	NA	TRBJ2-2	NA	CASSLVGGINTGELFF	TGTGCCAGCAGCCTAGTGGGGGGAATAAACACCGGGGAGCTGTTTTTT
TRBV9	TRBD1	TRBJ2-2	NA	CASSVVGQGAAGELFF	TGTGCCAGCAGCGTAGTTGGCCAGGGGGCGGCCGGGGAGCTGTTTTTT
TRBV7-2	NA	TRBJ2-6	NA	CASSPSSVSGANVLTF	TGTGCCAGCAGCCCGAGTAGTGTATCTGGGGCCAACGTCCTGACTTTC
TRBV28	TRBD1	TRBJ1-5	many	CASSSGGGNQPQHF	TGTGCCAGCAGTTCAGGGGGCGGCAATCAGCCCCAGCATTTT
TRBV7-2	TRBD2	TRBJ2-1	NA	CASSLVAGAYNEQFF	TGTGCCAGCAGCTTAGTAGCGGGAGCCTACAATGAGCAGTTCTTC
TRBV4-3	NA	TRBJ2-2	NA	CASSHPAGNGELFF	TGCGCCAGCAGCCACCCGGCGGGTAACGGGGAGCTGTTTTTT
TRBV28	NA	TRBJ2-1	few	CASSLADRGQFF	TGTGCCAGCAGTTTAGCAGACCGGGGGCAGTTCTTC
TRBV25-1	NA	TRBJ2-1	NA	CASSVLGLVGEQFF	TGTGCCAGCAGTGTGCTAGGTTTGGTCGGTGAGCAGTTCTTC
TRBV11-2	NA	TRBJ2-7	NA	CASSLSAGSSYEQYF	TGTGCCAGCAGCTTAAGCGCCGGCAGCTCCTACGAGCAGTACTTC
TRBV6-5	TRBD1	TRBJ1-6	NA	CASSGVGTGVSPLHF	TGTGCCAGCAGTGGCGTTGGGACAGGGGTCAGTCCCCTCCACTTT
TRBV30	TRBD1	TRBJ1-1	few	CAWSLTGAWIF	TGTGCCTGGTCCCTAACAGGGGCTTGGATCTTT
TRBV19	NA	TRBJ1-3	NA	CASRKTVQGGNTIYF	TGTGCCAGTAGAAAAACTGTACAGGGAGGAAACACCATATATTTT
TRBV28	TRBD1	TRBJ2-7	NA	CASRLYDRDHEQYF	TGTGCCAGCAGGTTGTACGACAGGGACCACGAGCAGTACTTC
TRBV28	TRBD1	TRBJ1-2	few	CASRIQGEDYGYTF	TGTGCCAGTCGAATACAGGGGGAGGACTATGGCTACACCTTC
TRBV5-1	TRBD2	TRBJ2-3	NA	CASSLVAGGTDTQYF	TGCGCCAGCAGCTTGGTGGCGGGAGGGACAGATACGCAGTATTTT
TRBV27	TRBD2	TRBJ2-4	NA	CASSLGGRAAKNIQYF	TGTGCCAGCAGTTTAGGCGGGAGGGCCGCCAAAAACATTCAGTACTTC
TRBV7-2	TRBD1	TRBJ1-5	NA	CASSYRGEQPQHF	TGTGCCAGCAGCTACAGGGGCGAACAGCCCCAGCATTTT
TRBV12-5	TRBD2	TRBJ2-5	NA	CASGFGLAGGFQETQYF	TGTGCTAGTGGTTTTGGGCTAGCGGGAGGCTTCCAAGAGACCCAGTACTTC
TRBV7-9	TRBD2	TRBJ2-2	NA	CASSSNSGRGTGELFF	TGTGCCAGCAGCTCGAATAGCGGGAGAGGTACCGGGGAGCTGTTTTTT
TRBV28	TRBD1	TRBJ1-2	once	CASTPGQGYYGYTF	TGTGCCAGCACCCCGGGACAGGGGTACTATGGCTACACCTTC
TRBV30	NA	TRBJ1-2	NA	CAWGTSNYGYTF	TGTGCCTGGGGGACTTCGAACTATGGCTACACCTTC
TRBV4-3	TRBD2	TRBJ2-4	NA	CASSQGLDRGTKNF	TGCGCCAGCAGCCAAGGACTGGACCGGGGGACTAAAAACTTC
TRBV6-1	TRBD2	TRBJ2-1	NA	CASSGTSGRAGEQFF	TGTGCCAGCAGTGGGACTAGCGGGAGGGCGGGTGAGCAGTTCTTC
TRBV15	NA	TRBJ1-4	NA	CATSRAQGGIEKLFF	TGTGCCACCAGCAGAGCCCAAGGCGGGATCGAAAAACTGTTTTTT
TRBV11-3	NA	TRBJ2-5	NA	CASSLEGEETQYF	TGTGCCAGCAGCTTAGAGGGCGAAGAGACCCAGTACTTC
TRBV19	TRBD1	TRBJ1-1	NA	CASSIGSPGQGFSTEAFF	TGTGCCAGTAGTATAGGCTCTCCGGGACAGGGGTTTAGCACTGAAGCTTTCTTT
TRBV30	TRBD2	TRBJ2-2	NA	CAWTPGLAGGNYTGELFF	TGTGCCTGGACCCCCGGACTAGCGGGAGGTAATTACACCGGGGAGCTGTTTTTT
TRBV28	TRBD2	TRBJ2-3	NA	CASSGLAGGLDTQYF	TGTGCCAGCAGTGGACTAGCGGGAGGGCTTGATACGCAGTATTTT
TRBV19	NA	TRBJ1-2	once	CASSPGQKLHYGYTF	TGTGCCAGTAGCCCCGGACAGAAACTCCACTATGGCTACACCTTC
TRBV28	TRBD1	TRBJ1-5	NA	CASSSYGQGLGNQPQHF	TGTGCCAGCAGTTCCTACGGACAGGGATTGGGCAATCAGCCCCAGCATTTT
TRBV18	NA	TRBJ1-4	NA	CASSPKRTEANEKLFF	TGTGCCAGCTCCCCTAAAAGGACAGAAGCTAATGAAAAACTGTTTTTT
TRBV6-6	TRBD1	TRBJ1-2	NA	CASTSWTGAFNYGYTF	TGTGCCAGCACCTCATGGACAGGGGCCTTTAACTATGGCTACACCTTC
TRBV2	NA	TRBJ1-1	few	CASRKDSNTEAFF	TGTGCCAGCAGGAAGGACAGCAACACTGAAGCTTTCTTT
TRBV10-3	NA	TRBJ1-2	NA	CAISELLRGRYGYTF	TGTGCCATCAGTGAGCTGCTCAGGGGCCGCTATGGCTACACCTTC
TRBV6-4	NA	TRBJ1-2	few	CASSVGVGHGYTF	TGTGCCAGCAGTGTCGGGGTCGGTCATGGCTACACCTTC
TRBV7-2	NA	TRBJ2-5	NA	CASSLFLGDSRGTQYF	TGTGCCAGCAGCTTATTCCTAGGAGACTCTCGAGGGACCCAGTACTTC
TRBV19	NA	TRBJ2-7	NA	CASSLGSIVGTYEQYF	TGTGCCAGTAGTTTGGGCTCCATCGTAGGAACCTACGAGCAGTACTTC
TRBV6-5	TRBD1	TRBJ2-7	NA	CASRQQGESYEQYF	TGTGCCAGCAGACAACAGGGGGAAAGCTACGAGCAGTACTTC